The T cell receptor (beta chain) under discussion was sequenced for a study of a mutant IDH1 vaccine in newly diagnosed glioma. Study-wide background: Earlier therapy was either radiotherapy, temozolomide, or both, and most got both.

As regards this clone: Its antigen is not identified.

Findings of the study overall: The vaccine induced immune responses, and these occurred in about 95% of patients.

Trimming pared 4 bases from V and 9 bases from J, leaving 7 bases between. CDR1 and CDR2 (germline): SGHAT, FQNNGV. CDR3 length equals 11 residues. TCRdb's copy holds only in-frame clones and misses some; the assay was immunoSEQ multiplex PCR. The top ten hold 8.2% of the sample, which has tens of thousands of clones, less than 85% seen once. Time point specified: baseline, week 1 (first vaccination visit). The treatment was: pre-vaccination baseline after standard-of-care therapy. Donors' newly diagnosed IDH1-mutant WHO grade 3 or 4 astrocytomas lacked nuclear ATRX. The source is a man aged 50-60 years with glioma. V is TRBV11-2 and J is TRBJ2-1, with D perhaps TRBD1 or TRBD2 (5 bases each). Sequencing used PBMCs, obtained from a glioma patient treated with radiotherapy, temozolomide or both. Written as DNA, the CDR3 is TGTGCCAGCAGCTCGGGACCTGAGCAGTTCTTC. It encodes CASSSGPEQFF.